Below, 21 T cell receptor beta chains from the same sample are listed, as sequenced in a study of shared T cell receptors in the human thymus. Some clones are missing from TCRdb's copy, which holds only in-frame ones; the method was immunoSEQ multiplex PCR. The sample consists of hundreds of thousands of clones, roughly 88% of them appearing once. The data were also submitted as part of a second study, on human thymus T cells.

Sequencing used thymocytes. The receptors come from a boy less than two years old with a congenital heart defect.

The rearrangement joins TRBV10-3 to TRBJ2-3; the match to TRBD2 covers 7 bases. Trimming cost V 0 bases and J 3 bases; bases outside gene matches: 21. This CDR3 region has 21 residues. CDR1 is ENHRY and CDR2 is SYGVKD in the germline V gene. CDR3 in DNA: TGTGCCATCAGTGAGTCCCTGAGAGGGAGGGGCCGGCTTTGTGGGACAGATACGCAGTATTTT. Its protein product is CAISESLRGRGRLCGTDTQYF.

The chain uses TRBV30 and TRBJ2-7, with unresolved D. The CDR3 covers 14 residues. V lost 7 bases, J lost 4 bases, and 20 bases lay in between. In germline, CDR1 is GTSNPN, CDR2 SVGIG (reference sequence). The CDR3 DNA sequence: TGTGCCTTCGTACCCCCTACCCCCCAATACGAGCAGTACTTC. The encoded protein is CAFVPPTPQYEQYF.

This clone has just one count. This chain uses TRBV6-5 with TRBJ1-4, with 7 bases fitting TRBD1. The germline V gene has CDR1 MNHEY and CDR2 SVGAGI. This CDR3 region has 15 residues. V shed 6 bases and J 0 bases; nucleotides not matched to a gene: 4. The CDR3 region has the DNA TGTGCCAGCAGCCCGGGACAGCCAACTAATGAAAAACTGTTTTTT. It specifies CASSPGQPTNEKLFF.

This chain connects TRBV4-3 to TRBJ2-5; 8 nucleotides line up with TRBD2. The CDR3 runs to 18 residues. The germline CDR1 and CDR2 sequences are LGHNA and YSLEER. The V and J ends lost 0 bases and 2 bases, in that order; junction bases with no gene match: 11. DNA of the CDR3: TGCGCCAGCAGCCAAGATCGGTTCCCAGCGGGGGTACAAGAGACCCAGTACTTC. This translates into CASSQDRFPAGVQETQYF.

This clone was seen a single time. The genes are TRBV15 and TRBJ2-7, with 8 bases lining up with TRBD2. The CDR3 runs 19 residues. V lost 1 base, J lost 0 bases, and 14 bases stayed unmatched. Germline assignment: CDR1 LNHNV and CDR2 YYDKDF (reference sequence). The CDR3 coding sequence is TGTGCCACCAGCAGAGTAGGGAGGGAAGGGGGGACTAGCTCCTACGAGCAGTACTTC. Protein sequence: CATSRVGREGGTSSYEQYF.

The chain combines TRBV5-8 with TRBJ2-3; D is possibly TRBD2 (5 bases). In germline, CDR1 is SGHTS, CDR2 YDEGEE. Between the trimmed V and J ends, which lost 3 bases and 6 bases, there was a span of 17 bases. The CDR3 length is 15 residues. CDR3 protein: CASSSSKIRRDTQYF. CDR3 DNA: TGTGCCAGCAGCTCATCCAAGATTAGGAGGGATACGCAGTATTTT.

The V and J genes are TRBV6-5 and TRBJ2-2; D unresolved. The ends were cut back, 4 bases at V and 3 bases at J, with 9 bases in the middle. This CDR3 region has 14 residues. Germline V lookup: CDR1 MNHEY, CDR2 SVGAGI. Here the CDR3 reads CASSSPLDTGELFF. The CDR3 nucleotides are TGTGCCAGCAGTTCCCCACTGGACACCGGGGAGCTGTTTTTT.

The chain employs TRBV11-3 and TRBJ2-7; D unresolved. Germline values: CDR1 SGHNT, CDR2 YENEEA. CDR3 length: 16 residues. V lost 5 bases and J lost 0, with 17 bases in between. The DNA for the CDR3 is TGTGCCAGCAGCGCACTGACCACGCGGAACTCCTACGAGCAGTACTTC. Protein product: CASSALTTRNSYEQYF. The entire variable domain, with the rest obtained from reference TRBV11-3 and TRBJ2-7, is as follows: EAGVVQSPRYKIIEKKQPVAFWCNPISGHNTLYWYLQNLGQGPELLIRYENEEAVDDSQLPKDRFSAERLKGVDSTLKIQPAELGDSAVYLCASSALTTRNSYEQYFGPGTRLTVT.

The CDR3 here is CASSQDISLSYEQYF. CDR3 sequence (DNA): TGTGCCAGCAGCCAAGATATCTCTCTCTCCTACGAGCAGTACTTC. The V call is TRBV14, the J call TRBJ2-7; no clear D. CDR3 size: 15 residues. Trimming took 0 bases from V and 0 from J, leaving 9 bases between them. Germline V lookup: CDR1 SGHDN, CDR2 FVKESK.

The chain uses TRBV2 and TRBJ2-3, with D possibly matching TRBD2 (8 bases). V was clipped by 6 bases and J by 1 base, with 29 bases between them. This CDR3 has 20 residues. Germline-derived CDR1 and CDR2 are SNHLY and FYNNEI. The CDR3 bases are TGTGCCAGCAGCCCCAGGGGGGCGAGCGGGAGACGAGGACGCACAGATACGCAGTATTTT. Amino acid sequence: CASSPRGASGRRGRTDTQYF. The complete variable domain, with remaining parts taken from reference TRBV2 and TRBJ2-3, reads EPEVTQTPSHQVTQMGQEVILRCVPISNHLYFYWYRQILGQKVEFLVSFYNNEISEKSEIFDDQFSVERPDGSNFTLKIRSTKLEDSAMYFCASSPRGASGRRGRTDTQYFGPGTRLTVL.

This chain joins TRBV14 and TRBJ2-5, with D maybe TRBD1 (6 bases). CDR3 length: 15 residues. V was cut by 5 bases and J by 5 bases, with 18 bases left in between. Germline V lookup: CDR1 SGHDN, CDR2 FVKESK. The CDR3 region has the DNA TGTGCCAGCAGCGGGGGACAAAAACCGGGCGAGACCCAGTACTTC. Its protein product is CASSGGQKPGETQYF.

This clone came up a few times. J is TRBJ2-2 and V is TRBV5-5; TRBD2 agrees at 10 bases. The trim removed 1 base at V and 5 bases at J, leaving 14 bases unmatched. This CDR3 is built from 19 residues. Germline CDR1 reads SGHKS; CDR2 reads YYEKEE (reference sequence). CDR3 in amino acids: CASSLYPPAGGSGTGELFF. The CDR3 region has the DNA TGTGCCAGCAGCTTGTATCCCCCAGCGGGAGGGTCGGGAACCGGGGAGCTGTTTTTT. The complete variable domain, with remaining parts taken from reference TRBV5-5 and TRBJ2-2, reads DAGVTQSPTHLIKTRGQQVTLRCSPISGHKSVSWYQQVLGQGPQFIFQYYEKEERGRGNFPDRFSARQFPNYSSELNVNALLLGDSALYLCASSLYPPAGGSGTGELFFGEGSRLTVL.

This clone has only a few counts. The chain is built from TRBV18 and TRBJ2-5, with 7 bases that match TRBD2. The CDR3 spans 15 residues. Trimming cost V 0 bases and J 5 bases; bases outside gene matches: 6. CDR1 and CDR2 (germline): KGHSH, LQKENI. The CDR3 spells CASSPPAGDGETQYF. The CDR3 region has the DNA TGTGCCAGCTCACCACCGGCGGGAGACGGGGAGACCCAGTACTTC.

The chain combines TRBV4-1 with TRBJ2-7; 10 positions agree with TRBD2. Trimming took 2 bases from V and 3 from J; bases not matched to a gene: 13. CDR3 length equals 18 residues. Germline V gives CDR1 MGHRA, CDR2 YSYEKL. CDR3 sequence (DNA): TGCGCCAGCAGCCAAAGAAGCAGGAGCGGGAGGGCCTTCTACGAGCAGTACTTC. Residues: CASSQRSRSGRAFYEQYF.

The rearrangement uses TRBV6-1 and TRBJ1-1; D perhaps matches TRBD1 (5 bases). V lost 4 bases to trimming and J lost 7 bases, with 13 bases between them. The germline CDR1 and CDR2 sequences are MNHNS and SASEGT. The CDR3 is made up of 13 amino acids. The CDR3 nucleotides read TGTGCCAGCAGTGGACGCTGGACATTTGAAGCTTTCTTT. It encodes CASSGRWTFEAFF.

The J gene is TRBJ2-7, the V gene TRBV6-5, with 7 bases aligning to TRBD1. The CDR3 covers 14 residues. V lost 6 bases to trimming and J lost 4 bases; unmatched junction nucleotides: 9. Germline V gene lookup returns CDR1 MNHEY and CDR2 SVGAGI. CDR3 bases: TGTGCCAGCAGCACATCCGGGACAGTATACGAGCAGTACTTC. This gives the protein CASSTSGTVYEQYF.

The chain combines TRBV30 with TRBJ1-1; no clear D gene. The germline gives CDR1 GTSNPN, CDR2 SVGIG (reference sequence). V was shortened by 0 bases and J by 0 bases, with 11 bases between the two germline ends. The CDR3 spans 15 residues. CDR3 DNA sequence: TGTGCCTGGAGTGTGATACAGTCCATGAACACTGAAGCTTTCTTT. Translating it yields CAWSVIQSMNTEAFF.

This sequence joins TRBV29-1 and TRBJ1-1; 7 bases fit TRBD1. CDR1 and CDR2 (germline): SQVTM, ANQGSEA. V was clipped by 4 bases and J by 0 bases; unmatched bases: 8. The CDR3 runs 15 residues. The DNA for the CDR3 is TGCAGCGTTGTTCGGGGACAGTACATGAACACTGAAGCTTTCTTT. Protein product: CSVVRGQYMNTEAFF. The full variable domain, rest sourced from reference TRBV29-1 and TRBJ1-1, is SAVISQKPSRDICQRGTSLTIQCQVDSQVTMMFWYRQQPGQSLTLIATANQGSEATYESGFVIDKFPISRPNLTFSTLTVSNMSPEDSSIYLCSVVRGQYMNTEAFFGQGTRLTVV.

The chain has TRBV27 and TRBJ2-7, with D possibly being TRBD2 (7 bases). Germline V gene sequence: CDR1 MNHEY, CDR2 SMNVEV (reference sequence). V dropped 4 bases and J dropped 5 bases, with 24 bases sitting between them. The CDR3 consists of 17 residues. The CDR3 spells CASSSVVGAGAGNEQYF. The CDR3 bases are TGTGCCAGCAGTTCGGTTGTGGGGGCGGGAGCAGGCAACGAGCAGTACTTC.

The chain recombines TRBV23-1 with TRBJ1-5; 10 positions match TRBD1. TRBV23-1 is an ORF for which the function is uncertain. With V trimmed by 0 bases and J by 2 bases, 16 bases remained unmatched. The CDR3 sequence is 21 residues long. CDR3: CASSQSEVNDRGLLGNQPQHF. The CDR3 DNA sequence: TGCGCCAGCAGTCAATCGGAGGTCAATGACAGGGGGCTGTTAGGCAATCAGCCCCAGCATTTT.

The genes are TRBV5-1 and TRBJ1-2; 8 nucleotides agree with TRBD1. Germline CDR1 reads SGHRS; CDR2 reads YFSETQ. This CDR3 region has 15 residues. J lost 7 bases, V lost 4 bases, and 12 bases had no gene match. This CDR3 reads CASSGGQGRSSGYTF. DNA of the CDR3: TGCGCCAGCAGCGGAGGACAGGGAAGGTCAAGTGGCTACACCTTC.